What follows are 21 T cell receptor beta chains derived from one specimen sequenced in a study of blood T cell repertoires in COVID-19. Using immunoSEQ multiplex PCR, the repertoire was profiled, and TCRdb retains in-frame clones only, with some absent. The repertoire includes roughly 250,000 clones, approximately 91% of them detected once, and 2% to 2.5% sits in the top ten. Specimen: PBMCs or T cells enriched from blood (not recorded which). These receptors were collected from a middle-aged woman with acute COVID-19.

This clone was seen once. The gene calls are TRBV28 and TRBJ1-1, with D maybe TRBD1 (6 bases). Per germline, CDR1 MDHEN and CDR2 SYDVKM. This CDR3 is built from 13 residues. Trimming removed 10 bases at V and 5 bases at J, with 17 bases between. The CDR3 protein is CAITEQGRTEAFF. The CDR3 nucleotides read TGTGCCATCACTGAACAGGGAAGGACTGAAGCTTTCTTT. Drawing the rest from reference TRBV28 and TRBJ1-1, the complete variable domain is DVKVTQSSRYLVKRTGEKVFLECVQDMDHENMFWYRQDPGLGLRLIYFSYDVKMKEKGDIPEGYSVSREKKERFSLILESASTNQTSMYLCAITEQGRTEAFFGQGTRLTVV.

This chain uses TRBV6-5 with TRBJ2-3; 7 nucleotides align to TRBD2. The junction had 2 bases not matched to a gene; V was cut back by 2 bases and J by 3 bases. Germline V lookup: CDR1 MNHEY, CDR2 SVGAGI. The CDR3 runs 14 residues. The CDR3 region is CASSYGGGTDTQYF. CDR3 nucleotide sequence: TGTGCCAGCAGTTACGGGGGGGGTACAGATACGCAGTATTTT.

The chain employs TRBV6-5 and TRBJ1-5; TRBD1 is a possible D gene (5 bases). From germline, CDR1 is MNHEY and CDR2 SVGAGI. Trimming stripped 6 bases from V and 4 bases from J, with 7 bases between. This CDR3 spans 12 amino acids. The CDR3 sequence is CASRGGNQPQHF. The CDR3 DNA reads TGTGCCAGCAGGGGGGGAAATCAGCCCCAGCATTTT.

This clone has only one observation. The chain carries TRBV7-2 and TRBJ1-3, with D possibly TRBD1 on 5 matching bases. There are 15 residues in the CDR3. Trimming left V 5 bases short and J 4 bases short, with 15 bases between. Germline V CDR1 and CDR2: SGHTA, FQGNSA. Here the CDR3 reads CASSISGGSGNTIYF. The CDR3 nucleotides are TGTGCCAGCAGCATATCCGGGGGAAGCGGAAACACCATATATTTT.

This chain's CDR3 is CASSLRGENSPLHF. In DNA form, the CDR3 reads TGTGCCAGCAGCCTCAGGGGGGAAAATTCACCCCTCCACTTT. The gene calls are TRBV9 and TRBJ1-6, with 7 nucleotides matching TRBD1. This CDR3 spans 14 amino acids. V shed 4 bases and J 7 bases; nucleotides not matched to a gene: 5. Germline CDR1 is SGDLS and CDR2 is YYNGEE.

This clone was recorded once. V gene TRBV2 combines with J gene TRBJ2-6; TRBD1 is a possible D gene (6 bases). Germline V CDR1 and CDR2: SNHLY, FYNNEI. The CDR3 is made up of 16 amino acids. V dropped 7 bases and J dropped 0 bases, with 13 bases sitting between them. CDR3 DNA: TGTGCCAGCAAAACAGGGTACCGCTCTGGGGCCAACGTCCTGACTTTC. This codes for CASKTGYRSGANVLTF.

The J gene is TRBJ2-3, the V gene TRBV6-4; TRBD2 matches 8 bases. The CDR3 loop spans 16 amino acids. CDR1 and CDR2 from the germline V gene are MRHNA and SNTAGT. V trimming: 3 bases; J trimming: 0 bases; junction bases outside the gene matches: 5. CDR3 bases: TGTGCCAGCAGTGATTTCAGCGGGGGAAGCACAGATACGCAGTATTTT. Its protein is CASSDFSGGSTDTQYF.

The chain couples TRBV27 to TRBJ2-7; 7 positions match TRBD1. Losses at the gene ends were 6 bases for V and 2 bases for J; bases not matched to a gene: 4. Germline V CDR1 and CDR2: MNHEY, SMNVEV (reference sequence). CDR3 size: 13 residues. The CDR3 loop is CASRGTATYEQYF. Here the CDR3 DNA reads TGTGCCAGCAGGGGGACAGCGACCTACGAGCAGTACTTC.

The chain carries TRBV18 and TRBJ2-5, with a possible D match to TRBD1 (6 bases). Trimming stripped 3 bases from V and 5 bases from J, with 16 bases between. The CDR3 totals 15 residues. The germline V gene has CDR1 KGHSH and CDR2 LQKENI. In DNA form, the CDR3 reads TGTGCCAGCTCACCGCAGGGGCAGTCGGGGGAGACCCAGTACTTC. It specifies CASSPQGQSGETQYF.

The table lists this clone with a count of one. The genes are TRBV12-5 and TRBJ2-1; perhaps TRBD2 as D (6 bases). With 1 base removed from V and 9 bases from J, the gap between germline ends came to 13 bases. The CDR3 runs to 14 residues. Germline V CDR1 and CDR2: LGHNT, FRNRAP. DNA of the CDR3: TGTGCTAGTGGTTTGGGAGATAGCGGCTCTGAGCAGTTCTTC. The encoded protein is CASGLGDSGSEQFF.

This chain connects TRBV19 to TRBJ1-5, with TRBD1 as a possible D gene (5 bases). The V end lost 3 bases, the J end lost 0 bases, and 12 bases lay between the germline ends. CDR1 is LNHDA, CDR2 SQIVND, per germline (reference sequence). This CDR3 has 16 amino acids. This CDR3 reads CASSIPGRNSNQPQHF. In DNA, the CDR3 is TGTGCCAGTAGTATCCCAGGGCGAAATAGCAATCAGCCCCAGCATTTT.

The chain carries TRBV2 and TRBJ1-6; D is unclear. Germline lookup yields CDR1 SNHLY and CDR2 FYNNEI. This CDR3 is 16 amino acids long. The V gene lost 2 bases and the J gene lost 3 bases, with 11 bases spanning the gap. The CDR3 nucleotides are TGTGCCAGCAGTGAATCGATAGGAGACTATAATTCACCCCTCCACTTT. Translation: CASSESIGDYNSPLHF.

The chain uses TRBV7-2 and TRBJ2-7, with no clear D. This CDR3 spans 12 amino acids. Germline CDR1 SGHTA, CDR2 FQGNSA. V was clipped by 2 bases and J by 4 bases, with 6 bases between them. DNA for the CDR3: TGTGCCAGCAGCTTATCCGTATACGAGCAGTACTTC. Amino acids: CASSLSVYEQYF. The full variable domain, its missing parts supplied by reference TRBV7-2 and TRBJ2-7, is GAGVSQSPSNKVTEKGKDVELRCDPISGHTALYWYRQSLGQGLEFLIYFQGNSAPDKSGLPSDRFSAERTGGSVSTLTIQRTQQEDSAVYLCASSLSVYEQYFGPGTRLTVT.

The rearrangement joins TRBV28 to TRBJ1-2; 8 positions match TRBD1. After removal of 7 bases from V and 4 bases from J, the junction contained 5 bases not matched to a gene. Germline V gene lookup returns CDR1 MDHEN and CDR2 SYDVKM. The CDR3 is made up of 13 amino acids. The CDR3 coding sequence is TGTGCCAGCACCCAAGGACAGGGCTATGGCTACACCTTC. Its protein product is CASTQGQGYGYTF.

The rearrangement links TRBV6-6 to TRBJ1-2, with 8 bases fitting TRBD1. Germline trimming cut 5 bases from V and 14 bases from J; bases unmatched to any gene: 7. Germline V CDR1 and CDR2: MNHNY, SVGAGI (reference sequence). The CDR3 contains 11 residues. DNA for the CDR3: TGTGCCAGCAGTAGACAGGGGCTTAGGACCTTC. Translation gives CASSRQGLRTF.

This chain joins TRBV7-9 and TRBJ2-2; 9 nucleotides line up with TRBD2. Germline values: CDR1 SEHNR, CDR2 FQNEAQ (reference sequence). After removal of 6 bases from V and 4 bases from J, the junction contained 6 bases not matched to a gene. This CDR3 region has 15 residues. CDR3 amino acids: CASRPTSGFTGELFF. In nucleotides, the CDR3 is TGTGCCAGCAGACCGACTAGCGGCTTCACCGGGGAGCTGTTTTTT.

The chain recombines TRBV9 with TRBJ2-7; perhaps TRBD2 as D (6 bases). Trimming took off 4 bases at V and 5 bases at J, with 16 bases between the two ends. Germline CDR1 SGDLS, CDR2 YYNGEE. The CDR3 spans 14 residues. The CDR3 here is CASSLHGGWDEQYF. For the CDR3, the DNA is TGTGCCAGCAGCCTACACGGAGGGTGGGACGAGCAGTACTTC.

The rearrangement joins TRBV5-1 to TRBJ1-1, with D perhaps TRBD1 (5 bases). V lost 2 bases to trimming and J lost 4 bases, with 12 bases between them. The germline gives CDR1 SGHRS, CDR2 YFSETQ. This CDR3 region has 14 residues. The CDR3 sequence: CASSFQGGSTEAFF. CDR3 coding DNA: TGCGCCAGCAGCTTCCAGGGAGGATCCACTGAAGCTTTCTTT.

In nucleotides, the CDR3 is TGCGCCAGCAGCCAAAAAAGAGACCCACCTCGGGGCACCGGGGAGCTGTTTTTT. Translated: CASSQKRDPPRGTGELFF. The chain has TRBV4-1 and TRBJ2-2; possibly TRBD2 for D (5 bases). CDR1 and CDR2 from the germline V gene are MGHRA and YSYEKL. This CDR3 spans 18 amino acids. Trimming shortened V by 2 bases and J by 4 bases, and 20 bases separated the two germline ends.

This clone came up once. This chain uses TRBV19 with TRBJ1-6; maybe TRBD1 (6 bases). From germline, CDR1 is LNHDA and CDR2 SQIVND (reference sequence). The CDR3 has 13 residues. Between the trimmed V and J ends, which lost 9 bases and 10 bases, there was a span of 16 bases. In DNA form, the CDR3 reads TGTGCCAGCGGGACTACAGGGAGCTCACCCCTCCACTTT. Its translation: CASGTTGSSPLHF.

The genes are TRBV24-1 and TRBJ2-1, with 10 bases fitting TRBD2. Germline values: CDR1 KGHDR, CDR2 SFDVKD. With V trimmed by 4 bases and J by 7 bases, 12 bases remained unmatched. The CDR3 runs to 17 residues. CDR3 nucleotide sequence: TGTGCCACCAGTGAGTGGCCCCCTAGCGGGAGTTCAAATGAGCAGTTCTTC. Protein: CATSEWPPSGSSNEQFF.